This TCR beta chain appears in the sequencing data of a study of blood T cell repertoires in COVID-19. On the study more broadly: Both acute and convalescent COVID-19 samples were obtained from the United States, Italy and Spain. T cells, B-cell-depleted T cells, or PBMCs supplied cDNA or gDNA.

Measured with immunoSEQ multiplex PCR; TCRdb has only the in-frame clones, and not every one. The data hold some 370,000 clones, with 89% observed a single time. V trimming: 5 bases; J trimming: 4 bases; junction bases outside the gene matches: 16. Germline CDR1 KGHSH, CDR2 LQKENI. The CDR3 is made up of 19 amino acids. Sequenced: peripheral blood. The V gene is TRBV18, the J gene TRBJ2-2; 10 bases fit TRBD2. The sequence was collected from a man aged 35 to 55 with acute or convalescent COVID-19. Here the CDR3 reads CASSETTASGGAGTGELFF. The CDR3 DNA reads TGTGCCAGCTCAGAAACCACGGCCAGCGGGGGGGCCGGCACCGGGGAGCTGTTTTTT. Full variable domain (missing parts from reference TRBV18 and TRBJ2-2): NAGVMQNPRHLVRRRGQEARLRCSPMKGHSHVYWYRQLPEEGLKFMVYLQKENIIDESGMPKERFSAEFPKEGPSILRIQQVVRGDSAAYFCASSETTASGGAGTGELFFGEGSRLTVL.